The 4 T cell receptor beta chains given below trace back to one sample, sequenced in a study of control samples from healthy donors and cancer patients. The assay was immunoSEQ multiplex PCR, and TCRdb's table has in-frame clones only and misses some. The sample has some 37,000 clones; about 93% are singletons. Sequenced material: blood. Receptor source: a woman aged 50 to 60 in good health.

The chain employs TRBV5-1 and TRBJ1-1; D not certain. This CDR3 comprises 13 residues. Trimming took 7 bases from V and 6 from J, leaving 16 bases between them. In germline, CDR1 is SGHRS, CDR2 YFSETQ. The CDR3 coding sequence is TGCGCCAGCGCCAACCCCGGCGGAGCTGAAGCTTTCTTT. It specifies CASANPGGAEAFF.

This rearrangement joins TRBV24-1 to TRBJ2-6; 8 bases are shared with TRBD2. Germline V gene lookup returns CDR1 KGHDR and CDR2 SFDVKD. Trimming at V came to 12 bases and at J to 0 bases, leaving 12 bases not matched to a gene. The CDR3 runs to 17 residues. The CDR3 DNA reads TGTGCCCCCGATAGCGGGGACCCTAACTCTGGGGCCAACGTCCTGACTTTC. Its protein is CAPDSGDPNSGANVLTF.

The V and J genes are TRBV5-1 and TRBJ2-7; D is possibly TRBD1 (5 bases). Germline V gives CDR1 SGHRS, CDR2 YFSETQ. V was pared by 7 bases and J by 3 bases, with 20 bases between. This CDR3 spans 15 amino acids. The CDR3 DNA is TGCGCCAGCGGCGACGGACGGACAATGGACTACGAGCAGTACTTC. Encoded protein: CASGDGRTMDYEQYF.

The CDR3 bases are TGTGCCAGTAGTATCGGAGGGGAAGGCTACACCTTC. Translated, it gives CASSIGGEGYTF. V usage is TRBV19 and J usage is TRBJ1-2, with D possibly matching TRBD1 (5 bases). Germline V gene sequence: CDR1 LNHDA, CDR2 SQIVND (reference sequence). The CDR3 totals 12 residues. Trimming took off 3 bases at V and 8 bases at J, with 10 bases between the two ends.